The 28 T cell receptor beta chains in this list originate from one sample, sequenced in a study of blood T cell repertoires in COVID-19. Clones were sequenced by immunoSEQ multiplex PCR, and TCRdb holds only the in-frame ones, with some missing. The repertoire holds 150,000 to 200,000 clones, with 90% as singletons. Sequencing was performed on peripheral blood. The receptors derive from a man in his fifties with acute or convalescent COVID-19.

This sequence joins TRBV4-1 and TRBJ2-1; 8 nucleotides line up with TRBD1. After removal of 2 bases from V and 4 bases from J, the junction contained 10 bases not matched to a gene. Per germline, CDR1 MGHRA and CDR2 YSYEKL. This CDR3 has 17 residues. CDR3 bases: TGCGCCAGCAGCCAAAGGGACACAGGGGGACAATACAATGAGCAGTTCTTC. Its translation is CASSQRDTGGQYNEQFF.

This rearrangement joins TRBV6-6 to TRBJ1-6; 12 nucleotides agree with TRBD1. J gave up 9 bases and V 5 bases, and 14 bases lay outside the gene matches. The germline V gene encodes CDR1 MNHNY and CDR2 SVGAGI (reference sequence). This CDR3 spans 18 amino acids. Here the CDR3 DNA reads TGTGCCAGCAGTCTAAAACCTACGGGACAGGGGGCAGGTTCACCCCTCCACTTT. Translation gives CASSLKPTGQGAGSPLHF.

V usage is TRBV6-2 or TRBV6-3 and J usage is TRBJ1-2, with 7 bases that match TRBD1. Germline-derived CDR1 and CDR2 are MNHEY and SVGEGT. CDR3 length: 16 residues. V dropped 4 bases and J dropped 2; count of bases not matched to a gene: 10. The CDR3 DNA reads TGTGCCAGCAGTTGGGCCGGGGGACAGAAGAACTATGGCTACACCTTC. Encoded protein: CASSWAGGQKNYGYTF.

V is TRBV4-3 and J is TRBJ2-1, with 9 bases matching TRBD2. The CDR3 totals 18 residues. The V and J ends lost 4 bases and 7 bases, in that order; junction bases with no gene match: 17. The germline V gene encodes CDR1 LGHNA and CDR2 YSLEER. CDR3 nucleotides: TGCGCCAGCAGCCTTCAATCCCCCGGGACTAGCTTAGGAAATGAGCAGTTCTTC. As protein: CASSLQSPGTSLGNEQFF.

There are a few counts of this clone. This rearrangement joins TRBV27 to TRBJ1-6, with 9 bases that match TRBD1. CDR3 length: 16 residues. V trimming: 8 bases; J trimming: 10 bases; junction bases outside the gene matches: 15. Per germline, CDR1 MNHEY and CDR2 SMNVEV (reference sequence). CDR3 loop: CASLLTFGTGSSPLHF. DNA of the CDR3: TGTGCCAGCCTTCTAACGTTCGGGACAGGGTCATCACCCCTCCACTTT.

CDR3 sequence reads: CASSLGDSSGTLSNEQFF. Here the CDR3 DNA reads TGTGCCAGCAGCTTAGGGGACAGTTCGGGTACACTAAGCAATGAGCAGTTCTTC. J is TRBJ2-1 and V is TRBV11-3; TRBD1 aligns across 7 bases. Germline CDR1 is SGHNT and CDR2 is YENEEA. V lost 1 base to trimming and J lost 6 bases; unmatched junction nucleotides: 15. The CDR3 is 18 residues long.

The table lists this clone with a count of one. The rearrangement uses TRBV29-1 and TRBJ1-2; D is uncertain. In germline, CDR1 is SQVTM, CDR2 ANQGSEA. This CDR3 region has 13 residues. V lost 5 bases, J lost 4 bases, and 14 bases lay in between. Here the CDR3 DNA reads TGCAGCGTTTTTAGGCAGCGTGGCTATGGCTACACCTTC. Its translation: CSVFRQRGYGYTF. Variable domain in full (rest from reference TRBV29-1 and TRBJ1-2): SAVISQKPSRDICQRGTSLTIQCQVDSQVTMMFWYRQQPGQSLTLIATANQGSEATYESGFVIDKFPISRPNLTFSTLTVSNMSPEDSSIYLCSVFRQRGYGYTFGSGTRLTVV.

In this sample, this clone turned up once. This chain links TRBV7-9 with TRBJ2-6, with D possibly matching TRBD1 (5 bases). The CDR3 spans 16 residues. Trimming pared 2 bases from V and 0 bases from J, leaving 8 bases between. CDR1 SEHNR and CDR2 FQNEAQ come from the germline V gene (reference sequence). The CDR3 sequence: CASSLPRVSGANVLTF. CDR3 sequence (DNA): TGTGCCAGCAGCTTACCCAGGGTCTCTGGGGCCAACGTCCTGACTTTC.

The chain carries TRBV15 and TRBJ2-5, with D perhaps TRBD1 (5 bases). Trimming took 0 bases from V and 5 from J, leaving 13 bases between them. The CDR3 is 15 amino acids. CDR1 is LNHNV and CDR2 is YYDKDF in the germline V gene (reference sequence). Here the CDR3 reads CATSRDSSRVETQYF. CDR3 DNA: TGTGCCACCAGCAGAGATTCGAGCAGGGTCGAGACCCAGTACTTC.

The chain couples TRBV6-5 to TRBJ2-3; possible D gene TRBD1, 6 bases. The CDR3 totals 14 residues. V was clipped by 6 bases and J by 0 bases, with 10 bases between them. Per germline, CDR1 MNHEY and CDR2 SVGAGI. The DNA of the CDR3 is TGTGCCAGCAGGTGGGGGCCTAGCACAGATACGCAGTATTTT. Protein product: CASRWGPSTDTQYF.

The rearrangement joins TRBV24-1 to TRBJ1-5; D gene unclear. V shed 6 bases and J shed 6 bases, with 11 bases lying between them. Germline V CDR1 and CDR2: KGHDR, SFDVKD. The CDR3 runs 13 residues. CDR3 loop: CATSRGRAQPQHF. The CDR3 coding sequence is TGTGCCACCAGTCGCGGAAGAGCTCAGCCCCAGCATTTT.

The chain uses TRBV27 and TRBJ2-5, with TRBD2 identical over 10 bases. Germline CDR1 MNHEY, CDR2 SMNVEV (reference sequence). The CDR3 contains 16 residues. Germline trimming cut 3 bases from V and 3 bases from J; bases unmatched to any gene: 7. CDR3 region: CASSFSAGGLKETQYF. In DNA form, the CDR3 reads TGTGCCAGCAGTTTCTCAGCGGGGGGGCTAAAAGAGACCCAGTACTTC.

The CDR3 DNA reads TGTGCGAGGGGGGGCAACTATGGCTACACCTTC. Protein product: CARGGNYGYTF. The V and J genes are TRBV2 and TRBJ1-2; TRBD1 might be the D (6 bases). Germline CDR1 SNHLY, CDR2 FYNNEI. CDR3 length equals 11 residues. Variable domain in full (rest from reference TRBV2 and TRBJ1-2): EPEVTQTPSHQVTQMGQEVILRCVPISNHLYFYWYRQILGQKVEFLVSFYNNEISEKSEIFDDQFSVERPDGSNFTLKIRSTKLEDSAMYFCARGGNYGYTFGSGTRLTVV.

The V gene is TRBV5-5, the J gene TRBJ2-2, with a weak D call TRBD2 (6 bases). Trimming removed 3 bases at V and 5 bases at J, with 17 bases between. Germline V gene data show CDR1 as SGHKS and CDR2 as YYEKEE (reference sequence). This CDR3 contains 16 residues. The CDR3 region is CASSYVEGEMTGELFF. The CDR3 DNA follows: TGTGCCAGCAGCTACGTGGAGGGAGAGATGACCGGGGAGCTGTTTTTT.

The CDR3 sequence: CASSRGGDDSNYGYTF. CDR3 nucleotide sequence: TGTGCCAGCAGCCGCGGGGGAGACGATTCTAACTATGGCTACACCTTC. The rearrangement joins TRBV5-4 to TRBJ1-2; TRBD1 might be the D (5 bases). The CDR3 runs to 16 residues. Trimming pared 4 bases from V and 0 bases from J, leaving 16 bases between. Germline V gene lookup returns CDR1 SGHNT and CDR2 YYREEE (reference sequence).

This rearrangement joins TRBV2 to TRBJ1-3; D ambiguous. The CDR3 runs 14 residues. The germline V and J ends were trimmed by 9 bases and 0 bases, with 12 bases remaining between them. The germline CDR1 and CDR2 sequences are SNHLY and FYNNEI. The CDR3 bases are TGTGCCAGGTCGCAGGCCAACTCTGGAAACACCATATATTTT. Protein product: CARSQANSGNTIYF.

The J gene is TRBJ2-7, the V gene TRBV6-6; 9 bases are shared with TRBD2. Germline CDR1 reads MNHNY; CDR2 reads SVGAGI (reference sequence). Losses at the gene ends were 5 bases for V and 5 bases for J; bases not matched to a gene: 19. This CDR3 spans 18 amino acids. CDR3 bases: TGTGCCAGCAGTCAACGGGGGAGGGGTAGCGGGAGAGCCCACGAGCAGTACTTC. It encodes CASSQRGRGSGRAHEQYF.

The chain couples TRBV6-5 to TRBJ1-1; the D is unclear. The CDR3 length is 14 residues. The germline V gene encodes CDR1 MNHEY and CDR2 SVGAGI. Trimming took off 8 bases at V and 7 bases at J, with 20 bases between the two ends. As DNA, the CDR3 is TGTGCCAGCTTAGAAACCGGGGTTCAGAATGAAGCTTTCTTT. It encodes CASLETGVQNEAFF.

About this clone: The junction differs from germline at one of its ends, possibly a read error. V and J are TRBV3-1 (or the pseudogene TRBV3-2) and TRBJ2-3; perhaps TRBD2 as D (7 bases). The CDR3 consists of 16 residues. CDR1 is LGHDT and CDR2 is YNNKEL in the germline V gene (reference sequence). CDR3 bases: TGTGCCAGCAGCCCCTCTGGCGGCGGGGGCACTGATACGCAGTATTTT. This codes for CASSPSGGGGTDTQYF.

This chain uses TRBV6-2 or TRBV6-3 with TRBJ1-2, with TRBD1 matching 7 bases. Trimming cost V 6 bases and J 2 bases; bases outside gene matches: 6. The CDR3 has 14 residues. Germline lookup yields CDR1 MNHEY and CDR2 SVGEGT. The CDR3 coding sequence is TGTGCCAGCAGCAAAGGGGGCCTAAACTATGGCTACACCTTC. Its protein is CASSKGGLNYGYTF.

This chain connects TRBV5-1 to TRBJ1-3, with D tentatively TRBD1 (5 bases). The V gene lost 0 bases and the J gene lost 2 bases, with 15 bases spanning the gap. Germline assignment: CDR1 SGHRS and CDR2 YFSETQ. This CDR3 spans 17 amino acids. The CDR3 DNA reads TGCGCCAGCAGCTTGGGGGGACTGCGTTTTACTGGAAACACCATATATTTT. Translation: CASSLGGLRFTGNTIYF.

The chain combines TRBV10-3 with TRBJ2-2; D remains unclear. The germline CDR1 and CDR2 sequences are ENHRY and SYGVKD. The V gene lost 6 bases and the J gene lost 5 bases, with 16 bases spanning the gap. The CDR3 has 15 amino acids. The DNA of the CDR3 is TGTGCCATCAGCATTGGTGAAACCGCGACCGGGGAGCTGTTTTTT. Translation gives CAISIGETATGELFF.

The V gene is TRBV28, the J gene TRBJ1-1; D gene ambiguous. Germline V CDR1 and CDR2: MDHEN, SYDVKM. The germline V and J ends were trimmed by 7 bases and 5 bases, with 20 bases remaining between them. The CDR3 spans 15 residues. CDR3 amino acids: CASKSADNSGTEAFF. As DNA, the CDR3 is TGTGCCAGCAAAAGTGCGGATAACTCTGGGACTGAAGCTTTCTTT.

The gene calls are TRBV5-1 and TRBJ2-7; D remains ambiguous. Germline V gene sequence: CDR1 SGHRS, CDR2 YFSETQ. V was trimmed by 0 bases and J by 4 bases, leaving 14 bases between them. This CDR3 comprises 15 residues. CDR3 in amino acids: CASSLESNLLYEQYF. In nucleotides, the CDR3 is TGCGCCAGCAGCTTGGAGTCTAATTTGCTTTACGAGCAGTACTTC.

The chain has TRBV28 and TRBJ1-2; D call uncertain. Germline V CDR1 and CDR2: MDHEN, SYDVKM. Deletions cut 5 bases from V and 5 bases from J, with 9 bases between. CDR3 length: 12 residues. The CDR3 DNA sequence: TGTGCCAGCAGTACCGGTCATTATGGCTACACCTTC. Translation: CASSTGHYGYTF.

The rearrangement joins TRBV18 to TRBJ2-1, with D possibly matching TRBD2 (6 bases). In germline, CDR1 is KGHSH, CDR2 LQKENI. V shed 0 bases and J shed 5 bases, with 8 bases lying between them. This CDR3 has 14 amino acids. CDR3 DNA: TGTGCCAGCTCACCACCTGGAGGGAACAATGAGCAGTTCTTC. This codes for CASSPPGGNNEQFF.

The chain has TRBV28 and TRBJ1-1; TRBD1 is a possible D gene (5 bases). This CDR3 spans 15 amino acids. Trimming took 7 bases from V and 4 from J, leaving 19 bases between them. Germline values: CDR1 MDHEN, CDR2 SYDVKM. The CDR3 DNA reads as TGTGCCAGCACTGGGGAGGGGCGCGGACGCACTGAAGCTTTCTTT. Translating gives CASTGEGRGRTEAFF.

CDR3 amino acids: CASSLGGSSYNEQFF. CDR3 sequence (DNA): TGTGCCAGCAGCCTAGGCGGGAGCTCCTACAATGAGCAGTTCTTC. The chain recombines TRBV28 with TRBJ2-1, with TRBD2 identical over 7 bases. Trimming took 6 bases from V and 0 from J; bases not matched to a gene: 5. This CDR3 is 15 amino acids long. Germline values: CDR1 MDHEN, CDR2 SYDVKM.